A single sample is the source of the 12 T cell receptor beta chains below, sequenced in a study of blood T cells in healthy people across ages. Through a sample-barcoded 5' primer and a J-beta primer mix, a second PCR was run for roughly 6 to 11 cycles. TCRdb independently ran MiXCR on the 5' RACE reads; one entry per CDR3 protein. The sample yields 1.4 million to 1.5 million distinct CDR3 sequences, 40% to 50% seen once. The material sequenced was blood. The receptors were sampled from a woman under 30 in good health.

CDR3 coding DNA: TGCAGTGCTAGAAATCCTGGGGATTCCAAAAACATTCAGTACTTC. Its translation: CSARNPGDSKNIQYF. This chain connects TRBV20-1 to TRBJ2-4; D is ambiguous. Germline lookup yields CDR1 DFQATT and CDR2 SNEGSKA (reference sequence). CDR3 length: 15 amino acids. The V end lost 2 bases, the J end lost 2 bases, and 13 bases lay between the germline ends.

A few counts support this clonotype. This chain links TRBV10-3 with TRBJ2-3; perhaps TRBD2 as D (5 bases). There are 14 residues in the CDR3. The V gene lost 6 bases and the J gene lost 0 bases, with 10 bases spanning the gap. The germline V gene encodes CDR1 ENHRY and CDR2 SYGVKD. The CDR3 sequence: CAIRSGTSTDTQYF. For the CDR3, the DNA is TGTGCCATCAGGAGCGGAACCAGCACAGATACGCAGTATTTT.

The chain couples TRBV4-2 to TRBJ2-4; 9 bases fit TRBD2. This CDR3 is built from 16 residues. J lost 9 bases, V lost 1 base, and 10 bases had no gene match. Germline CDR1 and CDR2: LGHNA and YNFKEQ. CDR3 DNA sequence: TGTGCCAGCAGCCAAGGAGCGGGAGGACAATACGGCATTCAGTACTTC. The encoded protein is CASSQGAGGQYGIQYF.

The rearrangement links TRBV10-3 to TRBJ2-1, with 8 bases matching TRBD2. Per germline, CDR1 ENHRY and CDR2 SYGVKD. The CDR3 totals 17 residues. J lost 9 bases, V lost 0 bases, and 13 bases had no gene match. The CDR3, as DNA: TGTGCCATCAGTGAGTCGATTGCGGGAGGCACAAGGGGTGAGCAGTTCTTC. Translated: CAISESIAGGTRGEQFF.

A remark on this clonotype: The junction shows a germline mismatch at one end, possibly a read error. This rearrangement joins TRBV7-2 to TRBJ2-3, with 9 bases that match TRBD2. The CDR3 spans 16 residues. Germline lookup yields CDR1 SGHTA and CDR2 FQGNSA. CDR3 DNA: TGTGCCTGCAGCTCCCGGATAGCGGGAGTCAAGGATACGCAGTATTTT. Translating gives CACSSRIAGVKDTQYF.

The genes are TRBV12-3 or TRBV12-4 and TRBJ2-5; 9 positions match TRBD1. This CDR3 is built from 14 residues. Trimming removed 7 bases from V and 5 bases from J; junction bases left unmatched: 8. Written as DNA, the CDR3 is TGTGCCAGCATCGGGACAGGGTTTCGTGAGACCCAGTACTTC. It yields the protein CASIGTGFRETQYF.

The chain couples TRBV3-1 to TRBJ2-3; 8 nucleotides line up with TRBD2. This CDR3 has 17 amino acids. Germline V gene data show CDR1 as LGHDT and CDR2 as YNNKEL (reference sequence). Trimming removed 3 bases from V and 4 bases from J; junction bases left unmatched: 12. The chain's CDR3 is CASSQPDSTGGSDTQYF. In DNA form, the CDR3 reads TGTGCCAGCAGCCAGCCTGATTCAACGGGAGGGTCAGATACGCAGTATTTT.

The chain joins TRBV3-1 to TRBJ1-1; D is uncertain. V lost 6 bases and J 1 base, leaving 15 bases between the germline ends. The CDR3 is 15 amino acids. Per the germline V gene, CDR1 is LGHDT and CDR2 is YNNKEL (reference sequence). The CDR3 nucleotides are TGTGCCAGCAGTCAGACACGACTGAAGAACACTGAAGCTTTCTTT. Its translation is CASSQTRLKNTEAFF.

This chain uses TRBV18 with TRBJ2-1, with a weak D call TRBD2 (6 bases). The CDR3 totals 17 residues. Germline CDR1 KGHSH, CDR2 LQKENI. V was cut by 6 bases and J by 0 bases, with 18 bases left in between. The CDR3 is CASSPAGSEYSYNEQFF. CDR3 coding DNA: TGTGCCAGCTCCCCTGCGGGGAGCGAGTACTCCTACAATGAGCAGTTCTTC. Full variable domain (remainder filled in from reference TRBV18 and TRBJ2-1): NAGVMQNPRHLVRRRGQEARLRCSPMKGHSHVYWYRQLPEEGLKFMVYLQKENIIDESGMPKERFSAEFPKEGPSILRIQQVVRGDSAAYFCASSPAGSEYSYNEQFFGPGTRLTVL.

This clonotype was picked up many times. The chain uses TRBV29-1 and TRBJ2-1, with D possibly being TRBD1 or TRBD2 (6 bases each). V was cut by 3 bases and J by 4 bases, with 13 bases left in between. Germline CDR1 reads SQVTM; CDR2 reads ANQGSEA. This CDR3 has 14 amino acids. CDR3 protein: CSVEDRGDYNEQFF. CDR3 bases: TGCAGCGTTGAGGATAGGGGGGATTACAATGAGCAGTTCTTC.

This chain links TRBV29-1 with TRBJ2-7, with TRBD2 matching over 8 bases. Looked up from germline, CDR1 is SQVTM and CDR2 is ANQGSEA. The CDR3 sequence is 15 residues long. V was clipped by 0 bases and J by 3 bases; unmatched bases: 7. The CDR3 region is CSVEDGQAGGYEQYF. Written as DNA, the CDR3 is TGCAGCGTTGAAGATGGGCAGGCGGGAGGCTACGAGCAGTACTTC.

The gene calls are TRBV6-1 and TRBJ1-2; perhaps TRBD1 as D (5 bases). CDR1 is MNHNS, CDR2 SASEGT, per germline. V was cut by 0 bases and J by 4 bases, with 9 bases left in between. This CDR3 has 14 amino acids. DNA of the CDR3: TGTGCCAGCAGTGAAGCGGGGACGTCCTATGGCTACACCTTC. Protein: CASSEAGTSYGYTF.